This record concerns one T cell receptor beta chain sequence. Its recognized antigen is unknown. No base qualities exist here, and no much larger clone lies one base off it. CD8 naive samples were CD45RO-negative cells positively selected for CCR7, giving a CD45RA+CCR7+ population that excluded TemRA cells. Donors were healthy HIV-negative adults with no recently reported acute infections or vaccinations. Every donor was a Caucasian adult residing in Nashville, Tennessee, USA. Blood was obtained by leukapheresis, after which PBMCs were separated by Ficoll-Histopaque density gradient centrifugation and cryopreserved in liquid nitrogen vapor phase. Analytical flow cytometry was used to check the purity and quantity of every magnetically sorted T cell population. From each sorted fraction, genomic DNA was isolated and quantified by UV absorbance on a Nanodrop 2000c. The record originates from a study of shared clonotypes between healthy human individuals (dated by TCRdb to 2019 to 2021). A note on the overall study: A couple of women and three men aged 18 to 49 years were included in the cohort. Blood TCR repertoires of a handful of healthy adults were deeply sequenced to estimate repertoire size and the extent of clonotype sharing between individuals. Each donor's leukapheresis produced roughly between roughly 0.85 and 9 billion PBMCs. Per donor, three plates each were used for CD4 naive and CD4 memory, two for CD8 naive, and one for CD8 memory. To increase sequencing depth and limit assay-specific biases, different laboratories used diverse techniques to prepare libraries and sequence TCR repertoires.

Based on the germline V gene (reference sequence), the CDR1 and CDR2 sequences are LNHDA and SQIVND. The CDR3 runs 15 residues from the cysteine to the phenylalanine. The entry retains the CDR3 DNA only, 45 bases that are in frame from base 1. V lost 6 bases and J lost 10 bases; the stretch between them is 22 bases long. Using the deep immunoSEQ assay, TCR CDR3 regions were amplified from genomic DNA by multiplex PCR. Extracted genomic DNA from each cell subset was spread evenly across all wells of several immunoSEQ 96-well plates, with each plate serving as a replicate. For sorted subsets, each replicate PCR was loaded with 200 ng genomic DNA, equivalent to 25,000 to 35,000 T cell genomes. The purified libraries were quantified using a Qubit 3.0 fluorometer, sized with a Bioanalyzer 2100, and then quantified again using the KAPA Library Quantification kit. A separate single-read 150-cycle Illumina NextSeq 550 flow cell was used to sequence each immunoSEQ 96-well plate. The original methods were these. The immunoSEQ output contained only junctional sequences without quality scores, so filtering could not match that applied to full-length reads. To assign V/J genes and CDR3, sequences were annotated against IMGT germline references using PyIR, a Python wrapper for IgBLAST v1.9. Reads were filtered out if the reads had weak V/J assignments (E-value above 1e-6), no CDR3, stop codons, out-of-frame junctions, or ambiguous translated residues. V3J clonotypes were defined as sequences sharing an identical inferred V gene, J gene, and CDR3 amino acid sequence. Percentage overlap between repertoires was calculated by dividing the number of shared unique clonotypes by the size of the smaller repertoire. RTK rarefaction, the Chao1 estimator, and Recon v2.1 estimates of unobserved clonotypes were used to assess repertoire richness. For all TCRbeta clonotypes obtained by the gDNA method from a few donors, generation probabilities were computed with OLGA. The clones in this table, taken by TCRdb from immuneACCESS, are in-frame only. Not every clone is retained; where verified, under half of the shortfall comes from an unresolved V gene, and the cause of the rest is unknown. D and trimming were read from the DNA, whereas the V and J calls and clone size are those reported in that table. This sample is represented by hundreds of thousands of clones; 95% to 97% of them were singletons. The ten largest account for about 0.12% of the sample.

The research as a whole found: Compared with non-shared clonotypes, clonotypes shared by all four sorted-subset donors had higher generation probabilities. Across several donors, around 5% of naive CD4, approximately 3.6% of naive CD8, about 2.3% of memory CD4, and 0.4% to 0.45% of memory CD8 clonotypes were shared. Rarefaction of sorted-subset datasets indicated incomplete sequencing despite the large sequencing depth. Pairwise subsampling indicated that sequencing depth was expected to affect the degree of clonotype sharing among donors. The genetic and exposure-history diversity represented was limited by the small number of donors. Naive subsets generally had larger estimated clonotype richness than memory subsets. Sampling was restricted to blood, and TCR repertoires in tissue are likely to differ from TCR repertoires in blood.

Sequencing was performed on naive CD8+ T cells sorted from blood. Read against the paper, the sample's cell subset or site label means: CD45RA+CCR7+. The chain uses TRBV19 and TRBJ2-1; the D gene is possibly TRBD2, with 7 bases matching. This clonotype was sampled from a woman under 40 in good health. The CDR3 sequence is CASSPYLAGAWEQFF. The DNA is TGTGCCAGTAGCCCCTATCTGGCGGGGGCGTGGGAGCAGTTCTTC.